This passage covers 17 T cell receptor beta chains from one sample sequenced in a study of CD8 T cells in ankylosing spondylitis (TCRdb year 2017). Broad study findings and their caveats: A TCR beta motif of eight highly homologous amino acid variants appeared characteristic of blood from ankylosing spondylitis patients.

No antigen has been assigned to these receptors. The method was 5' RACE. The reads were generated on an Illumina HiSeq 2500. Using fastp trimming at Q25 and MiXCR clonotype assembly, TCRdb reanalyzed the public sequencing data and kept in-frame beta chains. Rows matching on CDR3 protein sequence are summarized as one entry with the most common DNA and genes. The sample has fewer than 650,000 distinct CDR3 sequences on record, approximately 11% of them singletons. The top ten constitute approximately 6.2% of the sample. The material sequenced was blood, either unsorted or a sorted T cell fraction (not recorded which). The receptors derive from a male donor with ankylosing spondylitis.

The chain is built from TRBV12-3 or TRBV12-4 and TRBJ1-2; D is ambiguous. The CDR3 is 14 residues long. V gave up 7 bases and J gave up 8 bases, with 20 bases separating them. CDR3: CASNLGGNVGGYTF. The CDR3 DNA sequence: TGTGCCAGCAACCTAGGAGGGAATGTGGGCGGCTACACCTTC.

This clonotype was counted only a few times. This sequence joins TRBV5-8 and TRBJ2-2, with 9 nucleotides matching TRBD1. The trim removed 4 bases at V and 6 bases at J, leaving 4 bases unmatched. CDR1 is SGHTS, CDR2 YDEGEE, per germline. This CDR3 has 14 residues. CDR3 region: CASSRTGVSGELFF. The CDR3, as DNA: TGTGCCAGCAGCCGGACAGGGGTTTCCGGGGAGCTGTTTTTT.

This chain joins TRBV5-1 and TRBJ2-3; 8 bases agree with TRBD2. The junction had 8 bases not matched to a gene; V was cut back by 0 bases and J by 2 bases. The CDR3 sequence is 17 residues long. Germline V CDR1 and CDR2: SGHRS, YFSETQ. CDR3 DNA: TGCGCCAGCAGCTTGGGAAGACTAGCGACCTCCACAGATACGCAGTATTTT. It is translated as CASSLGRLATSTDTQYF.

This clonotype was recorded at least ten times. The chain recombines TRBV14 with TRBJ2-1; D gene ambiguous. CDR1 SGHDN and CDR2 FVKESK come from the germline V gene. CDR3 length: 15 amino acids. Trimming pared 0 bases from V and 8 bases from J, leaving 14 bases between. The CDR3 nucleotides read TGTGCCAGCAGCCAAGACATGACTCTGGGTGATGAGCAGTTCTTC. Its translation is CASSQDMTLGDEQFF.

The table lists this clonotype with a few counts. The CDR3 DNA is TGCAGTGCTAGAGACAGACGCGGGAGAGGCTCCTACAATGAGCAGTTCTTC. It yields the protein CSARDRRGRGSYNEQFF. The chain employs TRBV20-1 and TRBJ2-1; 7 nucleotides line up with TRBD2. Trimming took 0 bases from V and 0 from J; bases not matched to a gene: 8. CDR3 length equals 17 residues. The germline gives CDR1 DFQATT, CDR2 SNEGSKA (reference sequence).

The rearrangement links TRBV7-9 to TRBJ2-2; 7 bases align to TRBD2. Germline loops: CDR1 SEHNR, CDR2 FQNEAQ (reference sequence). The CDR3 spans 14 residues. J gave up 5 bases and V 3 bases, and 3 bases lay outside the gene matches. The CDR3 nucleotides are TGTGCCAGCAGCTTGACTAGCTCTACCGGGGAGCTGTTTTTT. Its protein product is CASSLTSSTGELFF.

The CDR3 loop reads CAWSSRQVNTEAFF. The CDR3 bases are TGTGCCTGGAGTTCTAGACAGGTCAACACTGAAGCTTTCTTT. This chain uses TRBV30 with TRBJ1-1; D is possibly TRBD1 (6 bases). V shed 2 bases and J shed 2 bases, with 12 bases lying between them. CDR1 and CDR2 from the germline V gene are GTSNPN and SVGIG (reference sequence). CDR3 size: 14 residues.

This clonotype was seen once. The genes are TRBV7-8 and TRBJ2-5, with TRBD1 matching over 7 bases. This CDR3 is built from 13 residues. The V gene's germline CDR1 is SGHVS and CDR2 FQNEAQ. The V and J ends lost 5 bases and 4 bases, in that order; junction bases with no gene match: 4. CDR3 sequence (DNA): TGTGCCAGCAGCCACAACAGGGGAGAGACCCAGTACTTC. Its protein is CASSHNRGETQYF.

This clonotype turned up a few times. The gene calls are TRBV3-1 and TRBJ1-2; D possibly corresponds to TRBD1 (5 bases). Trimming shortened V by 0 bases and J by 8 bases, and 13 bases separated the two germline ends. Germline CDR1 is LGHDT and CDR2 is YNNKEL (reference sequence). This CDR3 region has 14 residues. The DNA of the CDR3 is TGTGCCAGCAGCCAAGAGGATCGGGGGAACGGCTACACCTTC. Translation: CASSQEDRGNGYTF.

V usage is TRBV20-1 and J usage is TRBJ2-7; TRBD2 matches 12 bases. Per the germline V gene, CDR1 is DFQATT and CDR2 is SNEGSKA (reference sequence). The length of the CDR3 is 14 residues. The V gene end was trimmed by 0 bases and the J gene end by 3 bases; junction bases not matched to a gene: 0. The CDR3 region is CSAREGLAGYEQYF. CDR3 DNA sequence: TGCAGTGCTAGAGAGGGACTAGCGGGCTACGAGCAGTACTTC.

The V gene is TRBV7-8, the J gene TRBJ2-5; a possible D gene is TRBD1 (7 bases). CDR1 and CDR2 from the germline V gene are SGHVS and FQNEAQ. The V and J ends lost 1 base and 5 bases respectively, with 17 bases between them. The CDR3 covers 16 residues. In DNA, the CDR3 is TGTGCCAGCAGCTTAGTAGGAGGGGGCGTCGGCGAGACCCAGTACTTC. It is translated as CASSLVGGGVGETQYF.

At least ten counts were recorded for this clonotype. The rearrangement links TRBV7-6 to TRBJ2-5; 8 positions match TRBD2. The CDR3 loop spans 17 amino acids. CDR1 is SGHVS, CDR2 FNYEAQ, per germline. With 1 base clipped from V and 3 bases from J, the junction kept 10 bases outside the gene matches. CDR3 sequence (DNA): TGTGCCAGCAGCTTAGTTCCTCGGGGGGGGCAAAAAGAGACCCAGTACTTC. Translating it yields CASSLVPRGGQKETQYF.

The J gene is TRBJ1-6, the V gene TRBV7-9, with D unclear. V was pared by 1 base and J by 0 bases, with 10 bases between. This CDR3 is 17 amino acids long. In germline, CDR1 is SEHNR, CDR2 FQNEAQ (reference sequence). The CDR3: CASSLDFPSSYNSPLHF. Written as DNA, the CDR3 is TGTGCCAGCAGCTTAGATTTTCCGAGCTCCTATAATTCACCCCTCCACTTT.

In this sample, this clonotype turned up a few times. The V and J genes are TRBV12-3 or TRBV12-4 and TRBJ1-1, with unresolved D. This CDR3 is built from 12 residues. Trimming took off 1 base at V and 11 bases at J, with 11 bases between the two ends. The CDR3 coding sequence is TGTGCCAGCAGTTTAGAGCCCCTGGGGGCTTTCTTT. It translates to CASSLEPLGAFF.

In DNA form, the CDR3 reads TGTGCCTGGGCCCCCCCTAGCAGACCCTACGAGCAGTACTTC. Encoded protein: CAWAPPSRPYEQYF. The chain is built from TRBV30 and TRBJ2-7; TRBD2 might be the D (5 bases). Trimming took 5 bases from V and 2 from J, leaving 16 bases between them. CDR1 and CDR2 (germline): GTSNPN, SVGIG (reference sequence). The CDR3 contains 14 residues. Full variable domain (outside the CDR3, taken from reference TRBV30 and TRBJ2-7): SQTIHQWPATLVQPVGSPLSLECTVEGTSNPNLYWYRQAAGRGLQLLFYSVGIGQISSEVPQNLSASRPQDRQFILSSKKLLLSDSGFYLCAWAPPSRPYEQYFGPGTRLTVT.

The chain recombines TRBV7-9 with TRBJ2-3; D unclear. This CDR3 has 13 residues. V lost 5 bases to trimming and J lost 4 bases, with 10 bases between them. The V gene's germline CDR1 is SEHNR and CDR2 FQNEAQ (reference sequence). This chain's CDR3 is CASSPVRADTQYF. CDR3 coding DNA: TGTGCCAGCAGCCCAGTAAGGGCAGATACGCAGTATTTT. Complete variable domain (other parts from reference TRBV7-9 and TRBJ2-3): DTGVSQNPRHKITKRGQNVTFRCDPISEHNRLYWYRQTLGQGPEFLTYFQNEAQLEKSRLLSDRFSAERPKGSFSTLEIQRTEQGDSAMYLCASSPVRADTQYFGPGTRLTVL.

This clonotype was found a few times. The CDR3 protein is CASSYSDNGYTF. The DNA for the CDR3 is TGTGCCAGCAGTTACTCGGATAATGGCTACACCTTC. The V and J genes are TRBV6-6 and TRBJ1-2, with unresolved D. Germline V CDR1 and CDR2: MNHNY, SVGAGI (reference sequence). The CDR3 totals 12 residues. V was shortened by 0 bases and J by 6 bases, with 5 bases between the two germline ends.